The T cell receptor (beta chain) described here comes from a study of control samples from healthy donors and cancer patients. The CDR3 covers 15 residues. CDR1 and CDR2 from the germline V gene are KGHSH and LQKENI. V gave up 3 bases and J gave up 0 bases, with 9 bases separating them. The data were produced by immunoSEQ multiplex PCR, yet TCRdb's version contains in-frame clones alone and is incomplete. The data contain some 97,000 clones, more than 75% of them singletons. The sequenced material came from blood. This TCR was sampled from a woman between 50 and 59 years old in good health. The rearrangement links TRBV18 to TRBJ1-5; D not resolved. The CDR3 region is CASSPAAHSNQPQHF. CDR3 bases: TGTGCCAGCTCACCCGCGGCACATAGCAATCAGCCCCAGCATTTT.